These 2 T cell receptor beta chains came from one sample sequenced in a study of beta chain features in type 1 diabetes. Sequencing targeted expressed TCRB transcripts, as all isolated RNA had been reverse transcribed. The repertoire was sequenced with immunoSEQ multiplex PCR; TCRdb's copy has only in-frame clones and lacks some. The table lists roughly 700,000 clones, around an eighth of them singletons. These receptors are not linked to any known antigen. Study-level results: TCRB CDR3s from Type 1 diabetes patients were moderately but significantly shorter in all four CD4+ subsets.

The sample consisted of naive CD4+ T cells from blood. Source of these receptors: a man aged 18 to 30 with type 1 diabetes.

Concerning this clone: This sample also contains other DNA sequences that code for the same CDR3. The chain employs TRBV9 and TRBJ1-3; maybe TRBD1 (5 bases). This CDR3 contains 14 residues. The V gene's germline CDR1 is SGDLS and CDR2 YYNGEE. Trimming left V 0 bases short and J 2 bases short, with 6 bases between. The CDR3 here is CASSVETAGNTIYF. The CDR3 DNA reads TGTGCCAGCAGCGTAGAGACAGCTGGAAACACCATATATTTT.

Details on this clone: The same CDR3 arises from other DNA sequences in this sample as well. The chain recombines TRBV5-4 with TRBJ1-1; 8 bases line up with TRBD1. This CDR3 has 14 residues. CDR1 and CDR2 from the germline V gene are SGHNT and YYREEE (reference sequence). Trimming at V came to 4 bases and at J to 1 base, leaving 3 bases not matched to a gene. CDR3 nucleotides: TGTGCCAGCAGCCCCACAGGGGGGAACACTGAAGCTTTCTTT. Amino acid sequence: CASSPTGGNTEAFF.